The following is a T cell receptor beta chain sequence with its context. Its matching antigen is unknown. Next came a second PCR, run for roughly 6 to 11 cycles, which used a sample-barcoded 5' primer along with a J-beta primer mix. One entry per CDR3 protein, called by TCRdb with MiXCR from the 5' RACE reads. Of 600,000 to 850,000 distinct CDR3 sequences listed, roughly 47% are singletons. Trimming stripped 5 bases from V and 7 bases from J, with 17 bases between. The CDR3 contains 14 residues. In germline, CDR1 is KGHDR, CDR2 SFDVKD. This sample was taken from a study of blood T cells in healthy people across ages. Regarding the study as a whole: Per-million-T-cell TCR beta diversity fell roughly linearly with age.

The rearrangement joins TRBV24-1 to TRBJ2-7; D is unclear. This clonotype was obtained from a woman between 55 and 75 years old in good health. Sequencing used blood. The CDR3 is CATSVQVAGGEQYF. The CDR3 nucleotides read TGTGCCACCAGTGTTCAGGTCGCTGGCGGTGAGCAGTACTTC.